These 8 T cell receptor beta chains originate from one sample sequenced in a study of chemoradiotherapy in HPV16-positive cancers. Some clones are missing from TCRdb's copy, which holds only in-frame ones; the method was immunoSEQ multiplex PCR. The data hold over 10,000 clones, with roughly 89% observed a single time. The source material was blood, sampled from a patient who underwent chemoradiotherapy. The receptors come from a human donor with HPV-associated anogenital cancer.

V and J are TRBV7-9 and TRBJ2-5; D is perhaps TRBD2 (6 bases). Trimming shortened V by 4 bases and J by 5 bases, and 20 bases separated the two germline ends. The CDR3 is made up of 16 amino acids. Germline CDR1 and CDR2: SEHNR and FQNEAQ (reference sequence). CDR3 bases: TGTGCCAGCAGCTCTTCGGGATGGAGGGCCTCGGAGACCCAGTACTTC. Translating it yields CASSSSGWRASETQYF.

The rearrangement links TRBV14 to TRBJ1-2, with D perhaps matching TRBD1 (5 bases). Germline CDR1 and CDR2: SGHDN and FVKESK. Trimming left V 2 bases short and J 6 bases short, with 16 bases between. The CDR3 has 15 amino acids. CDR3 amino acids: CASSQTFGGGDGYTF. For the CDR3, the DNA is TGTGCCAGCAGCCAAACCTTCGGGGGTGGCGATGGCTACACCTTC.

CDR3 bases: TGCGCCAGCAGCTACGGACACTTCTCTGGAAACACCATATATTTT. Encoded protein: CASSYGHFSGNTIYF. V and J are TRBV5-1 and TRBJ1-3, with a possible D match to TRBD1 (5 bases). The CDR3 covers 15 residues. Between the trimmed V and J ends, which lost 3 bases and 0 bases, there was a span of 10 bases. The germline V gene has CDR1 SGHRS and CDR2 YFSETQ.

The genes are TRBV14 and TRBJ1-2, with 8 bases fitting TRBD1. CDR3 length equals 14 residues. V gave up 4 bases and J gave up 3 bases; unmatched junction bases: 4. The germline gives CDR1 SGHDN, CDR2 FVKESK. CDR3: CASSPRQGYYGYTF. The CDR3, as DNA: TGTGCCAGCAGCCCACGACAGGGGTACTATGGCTACACCTTC.

The chain has TRBV5-1 and TRBJ2-1, with 12 bases aligning to TRBD2. Germline loops: CDR1 SGHRS, CDR2 YFSETQ. V was clipped by 0 bases and J by 4 bases; unmatched bases: 14. The CDR3 spans 20 residues. This CDR3 reads CASSLAPGLAGFGEYNEQFF. In nucleotides, the CDR3 is TGCGCCAGCAGCTTGGCGCCGGGACTAGCGGGTTTCGGGGAGTACAATGAGCAGTTCTTC.

This chain links TRBV7-6 with TRBJ2-7; 11 positions match TRBD2. The CDR3 is 16 amino acids. J gave up 5 bases and V 4 bases, and 10 bases lay outside the gene matches. Per the germline V gene, CDR1 is SGHVS and CDR2 is FNYEAQ. The CDR3: CASSSTVASGRNEQYF. CDR3 nucleotides: TGTGCCAGCAGCTCAACGGTGGCTAGCGGGAGGAACGAGCAGTACTTC.

The chain joins TRBV5-1 to TRBJ1-2; 9 positions match TRBD1. This CDR3 is 15 amino acids long. Germline lookup yields CDR1 SGHRS and CDR2 YFSETQ. The V and J ends lost 3 bases and 4 bases, in that order; junction bases with no gene match: 7. The CDR3 nucleotides are TGCGCCAGCAGCTCGGGACAGGGTGAGGTCTATGGCTACACCTTC. It is translated as CASSSGQGEVYGYTF. The full variable domain, its missing parts supplied by reference TRBV5-1 and TRBJ1-2, is KAGVTQTPRYLIKTRGQQVTLSCSPISGHRSVSWYQQTPGQGLQFLFEYFSETQRNKGNFPGRFSGRQFSNSRSEMNVSTLELGDSALYLCASSSGQGEVYGYTFGSGTRLTVV.

The chain has TRBV5-1 and TRBJ2-2, with unresolved D. With 2 bases removed from V and 2 bases from J, the gap between germline ends came to 1 base. Germline values: CDR1 SGHRS, CDR2 YFSETQ. CDR3 length: 12 residues. The CDR3 loop is CASSFNTGELFF. The CDR3 DNA follows: TGCGCCAGCAGCTTTAACACCGGGGAGCTGTTTTTT.